This record concerns one T cell receptor (beta chain) sequence. Trimming cost V 2 bases and J 5 bases; bases outside gene matches: 5. Germline CDR1 is MGHDK and CDR2 is SYGVNS. The CDR3 loop spans 15 amino acids. The sample belongs to a study of shared clonotypes between healthy human individuals. The table came from immunoSEQ multiplex PCR; TCRdb's copy has only in-frame clones and leaves some out. This table holds roughly 450,000 clones, about four fifths found once. This receptor was identified in a middle-aged woman in good health. Some clones in this sample may be carry-over from other donors' samples. The J gene is TRBJ2-3, the V gene TRBV25-1; the match to TRBD1 covers 9 bases. Sequencing was carried out using PBMCs. CDR3 amino acids: CASSEGTGFRDTQYF. The CDR3, as DNA: TGTGCCAGCAGTGAAGGGACAGGGTTCCGAGATACGCAGTATTTT. The full variable domain, rest sourced from reference TRBV25-1 and TRBJ2-3, is EADIYQTPRYLVIGTGKKITLECSQTMGHDKMYWYQQDPGMELHLIHYSYGVNSTEKGDLSSESTVSRIRTEHFPLTLESARPSHTSQYLCASSEGTGFRDTQYFGPGTRLTVL.